This T cell receptor beta chain was recorded in a study of Ad26.COV2.S vaccination and SARS-CoV-2 variants. Overall study: Intramuscular Ad26.COV2.S doses were given once or twice, 56 days apart.

Data came from immunoSEQ multiplex PCR; TCRdb stores just in-frame clones and leaves some out. The sample records about 460,000 clones, roughly nine tenths being singletons. Treatment given: roughly 18 received Ad26.COV2.S at low or high dose, single or two shots; several received placebo; per-sample allocation not given. Collection of the samples took place on day 63 after the first injection of vaccine or placebo. SARS-CoV-2 spike from the Wuhan strain was encoded by the vaccine, an Ad26 vector. A single count supports this clone. The antigen is unknown. CDR3 length equals 13 residues. V gave up 4 bases and J gave up 3 bases; unmatched junction bases: 4. Per the germline V gene, CDR1 is SQVTM and CDR2 is ANQGSEA. The study's findings and limits: Placebo recipients showed lower spike-specific TCR breadth than vaccinees. It was found that vaccine and placebo recipients had similar non-spike TCR breadth.

The clonotype comes from a person aged 18 to 65 who received the Ad26.COV2.S COVID-19 vaccine or a placebo. The chain is built from TRBV29-1 and TRBJ2-7; 9 positions match TRBD1. The sequenced sample was peripheral blood, obtained in a trial of Ad26.COV2.S vaccine versus placebo. This CDR3 reads CSVAGTGLYEQYF. For the CDR3, the DNA is TGCAGCGTTGCAGGGACAGGGCTCTACGAGCAGTACTTC.